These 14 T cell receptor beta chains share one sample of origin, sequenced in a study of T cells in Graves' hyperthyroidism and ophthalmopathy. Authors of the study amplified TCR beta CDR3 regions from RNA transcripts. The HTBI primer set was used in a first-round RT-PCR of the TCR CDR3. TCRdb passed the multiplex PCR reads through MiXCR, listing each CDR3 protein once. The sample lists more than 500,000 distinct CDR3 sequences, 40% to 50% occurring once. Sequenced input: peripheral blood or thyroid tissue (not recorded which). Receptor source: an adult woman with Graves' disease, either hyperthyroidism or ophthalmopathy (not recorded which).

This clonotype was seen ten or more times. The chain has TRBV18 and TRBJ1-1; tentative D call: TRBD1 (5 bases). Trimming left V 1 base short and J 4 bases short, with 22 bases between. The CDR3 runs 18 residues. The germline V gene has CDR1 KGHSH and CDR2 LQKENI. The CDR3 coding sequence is TGTGCCAGCTCACCACGGATTCAATCCTGGACAAGCCGCACTGAAGCTTTCTTT. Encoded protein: CASSPRIQSWTSRTEAFF.

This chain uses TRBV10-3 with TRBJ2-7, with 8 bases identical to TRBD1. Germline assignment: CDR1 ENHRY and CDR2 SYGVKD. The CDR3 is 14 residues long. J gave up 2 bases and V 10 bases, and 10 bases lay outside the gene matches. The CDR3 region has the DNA TGTGCCACCCATGGGGACAGGCTCCCCTACGAGCAGTACTTC. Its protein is CATHGDRLPYEQYF.

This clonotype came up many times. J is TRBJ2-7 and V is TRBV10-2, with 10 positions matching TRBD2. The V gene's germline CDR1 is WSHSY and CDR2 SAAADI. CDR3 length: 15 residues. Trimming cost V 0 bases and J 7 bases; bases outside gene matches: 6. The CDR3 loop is CASSESLAGVNEQYF. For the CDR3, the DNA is TGCGCCAGCAGTGAGTCCCTAGCGGGAGTTAATGAGCAGTACTTC.

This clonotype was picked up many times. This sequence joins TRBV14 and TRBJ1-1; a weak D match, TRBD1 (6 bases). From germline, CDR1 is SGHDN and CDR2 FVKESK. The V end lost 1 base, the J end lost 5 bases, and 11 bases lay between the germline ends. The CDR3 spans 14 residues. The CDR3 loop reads CASSQVGRGTEAFF. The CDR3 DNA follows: TGTGCCAGCAGCCAAGTCGGGAGGGGGACTGAAGCTTTCTTT.

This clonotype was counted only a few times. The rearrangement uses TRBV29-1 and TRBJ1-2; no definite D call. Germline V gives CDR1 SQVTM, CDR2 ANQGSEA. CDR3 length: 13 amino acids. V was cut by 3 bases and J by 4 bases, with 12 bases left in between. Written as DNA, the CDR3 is TGCAGCGTTGACTTGGCAGATTCCTATGGCTACACCTTC. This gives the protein CSVDLADSYGYTF.

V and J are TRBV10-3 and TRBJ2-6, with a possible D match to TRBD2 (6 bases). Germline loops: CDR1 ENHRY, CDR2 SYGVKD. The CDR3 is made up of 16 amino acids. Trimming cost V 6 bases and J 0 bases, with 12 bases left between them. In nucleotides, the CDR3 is TGTGCCATCAGGGGAGGAGGAACCTCTGGGGCCAACGTCCTGACTTTC. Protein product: CAIRGGGTSGANVLTF.

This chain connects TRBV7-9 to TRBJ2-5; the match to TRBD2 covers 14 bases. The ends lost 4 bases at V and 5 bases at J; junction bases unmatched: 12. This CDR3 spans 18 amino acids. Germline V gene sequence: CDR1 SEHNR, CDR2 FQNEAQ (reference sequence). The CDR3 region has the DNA TGTGCCAGCAGCTACGGGACTAGCGGGAGCCGAACGGTTGAGACCCAGTACTTC. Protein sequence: CASSYGTSGSRTVETQYF.

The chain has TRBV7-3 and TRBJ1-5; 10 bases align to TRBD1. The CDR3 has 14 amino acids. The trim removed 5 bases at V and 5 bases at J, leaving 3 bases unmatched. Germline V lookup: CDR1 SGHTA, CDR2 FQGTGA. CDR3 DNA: TGTGCCAGCAGCCGGACAGGGGGGGATCAGCCCCAGCATTTT. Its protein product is CASSRTGGDQPQHF. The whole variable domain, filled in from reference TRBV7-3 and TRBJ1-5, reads GAGVSQTPSNKVTEKGKYVELRCDPISGHTALYWYRQSLGQGPEFLIYFQGTGAADDSGLPNDRFFAVRPEGSVSTLKIQRTERGDSAVYLCASSRTGGDQPQHFGDGTRLSIL.

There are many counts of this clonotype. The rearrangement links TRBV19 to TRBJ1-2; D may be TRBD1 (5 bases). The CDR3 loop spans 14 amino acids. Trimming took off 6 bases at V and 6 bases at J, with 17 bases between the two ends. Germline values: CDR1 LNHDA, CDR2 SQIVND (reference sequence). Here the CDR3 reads CASSVWGLADGYTF. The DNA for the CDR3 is TGTGCCAGTAGCGTGTGGGGCTTAGCTGATGGCTACACCTTC.

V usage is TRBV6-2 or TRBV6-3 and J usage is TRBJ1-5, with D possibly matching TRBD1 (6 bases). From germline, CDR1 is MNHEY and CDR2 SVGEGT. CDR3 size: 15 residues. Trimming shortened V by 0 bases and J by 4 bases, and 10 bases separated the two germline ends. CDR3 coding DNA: TGTGCCAGCAGTTACTCGAACACAGGGAATCAGCCCCAGCATTTT. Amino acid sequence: CASSYSNTGNQPQHF.

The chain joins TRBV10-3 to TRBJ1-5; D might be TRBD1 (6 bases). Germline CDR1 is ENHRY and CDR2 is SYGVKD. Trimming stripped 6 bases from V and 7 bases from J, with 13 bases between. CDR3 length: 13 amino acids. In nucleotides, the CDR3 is TGTGCCATCAGACCAGGGGTAGAGCAGCCCCAGCATTTT. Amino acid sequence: CAIRPGVEQPQHF.

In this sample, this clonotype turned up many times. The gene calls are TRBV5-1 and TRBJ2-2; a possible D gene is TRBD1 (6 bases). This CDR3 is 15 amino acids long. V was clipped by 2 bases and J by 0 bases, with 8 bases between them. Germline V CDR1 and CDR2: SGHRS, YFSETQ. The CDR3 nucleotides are TGCGCCAGCAGCTTCCAGGGGACGAACACCGGGGAGCTGTTTTTT. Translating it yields CASSFQGTNTGELFF.

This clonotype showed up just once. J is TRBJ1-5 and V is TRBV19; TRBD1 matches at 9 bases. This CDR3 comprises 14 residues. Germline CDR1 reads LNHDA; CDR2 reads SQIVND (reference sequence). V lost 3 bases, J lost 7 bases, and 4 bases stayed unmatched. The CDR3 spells CASSITGGEQPQHF. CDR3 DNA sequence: TGTGCCAGTAGTATTACAGGGGGCGAACAGCCCCAGCATTTT.

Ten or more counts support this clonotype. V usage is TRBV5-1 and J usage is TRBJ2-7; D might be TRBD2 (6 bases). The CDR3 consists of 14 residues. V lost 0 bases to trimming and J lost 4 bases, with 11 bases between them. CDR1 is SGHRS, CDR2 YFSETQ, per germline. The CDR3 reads CASSLVGTPYEQYF. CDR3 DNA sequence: TGCGCCAGCAGCTTGGTAGGGACTCCATACGAGCAGTACTTC. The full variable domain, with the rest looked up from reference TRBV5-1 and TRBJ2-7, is KAGVTQTPRYLIKTRGQQVTLSCSPISGHRSVSWYQQTPGQGLQFLFEYFSETQRNKGNFPGRFSGRQFSNSRSEMNVSTLELGDSALYLCASSLVGTPYEQYFGPGTRLTVT.